The 24 T cell receptor beta chains in this list originate from one sample, sequenced in a study of T-cell reconstitution after alpha-beta-depleted transplantation in children. Preparation of the TCRbeta library was carried out with unique molecular identifiers. TCRdb recomputed calls from the PCR reads with MiXCR, one row per CDR3 protein. The repertoire holds approximately 500,000 distinct CDR3 sequences, roughly a tenth seen once, with 2% to 2.5% in the top ten. Here the sequenced sample was PBMCs, taken before TCRalphabeta/CD19-depleted stem cell transplant. Every receptor here comes from a child under 10 years old with inherited bone marrow failure, due to receive a stem cell transplant.

There are many counts of this clonotype. The rearrangement uses TRBV2 and TRBJ2-1; possible D gene TRBD2, 5 bases. From germline, CDR1 is SNHLY and CDR2 FYNNEI. The V and J ends lost 0 bases and 2 bases respectively, with 8 bases between them. The CDR3 has 15 amino acids. The CDR3 DNA reads TGTGCCAGCAGTGAAGCCCTCGGGGCCTACAATGAGCAGTTCTTC. It encodes CASSEALGAYNEQFF.

The sample holds many counts of this clonotype. This chain links TRBV4-1 with TRBJ2-7; no clear D gene. The CDR3 has 13 residues. Trimming cost V 1 base and J 3 bases, with 7 bases left between them. Germline CDR1 MGHRA, CDR2 YSYEKL. The CDR3 DNA follows: TGCGCCAGCAGCCAAGTAACAGACTACGAGCAGTACTTC. Protein: CASSQVTDYEQYF.

This clonotype was counted at least ten times. The chain recombines TRBV7-6 with TRBJ1-3; 7 nucleotides match TRBD1. The CDR3 sequence is 17 residues long. Trimming took 5 bases from V and 0 from J; bases not matched to a gene: 10. Per germline, CDR1 SGHVS and CDR2 FNYEAQ. The CDR3 sequence: CASSPRQGSGSGNTIYF. CDR3 DNA sequence: TGTGCCAGCAGCCCCAGACAGGGAAGCGGCTCTGGAAACACCATATATTTT. Filled out from reference TRBV7-6 and TRBJ1-3, the complete variable domain reads GAGVSQSPRYKVTKRGQDVALRCDPISGHVSLYWYRQALGQGPEFLTYFNYEAQQDKSGLPNDRFSAERPEGSISTLTIQRTEQRDSAMYRCASSPRQGSGSGNTIYFGEGSWLTVV.

This clonotype has ten or more counts. CDR3 loop: CASSQDWSTSYEQYF. The DNA of the CDR3 is TGTGCCAGCAGCCAAGACTGGTCCACCTCCTACGAGCAGTACTTC. The J gene is TRBJ2-7, the V gene TRBV4-2; D is unclear. This CDR3 is 15 amino acids long. CDR1 LGHNA and CDR2 YNFKEQ come from the germline V gene. The V gene lost 0 bases and the J gene lost 0 bases, with 9 bases spanning the gap.

At least ten counts were recorded for this clonotype. Here the CDR3 reads CSVGATNEKLFF. CDR3 DNA: TGCAGCGTAGGGGCAACTAATGAAAAACTGTTTTTT. The chain recombines TRBV29-1 with TRBJ1-4; possibly TRBD1 for D (5 bases). The CDR3 runs to 12 residues. Germline CDR1 and CDR2: SQVTM and ANQGSEA. V was clipped by 6 bases and J by 0 bases, with 5 bases between them.

This clonotype was found many times. The chain uses TRBV7-9 and TRBJ2-7; D is perhaps TRBD1 (6 bases). Germline V gives CDR1 SEHNR, CDR2 FQNEAQ (reference sequence). V was shortened by 10 bases and J by 5 bases, with 18 bases between the two germline ends. The CDR3 has 13 residues. The CDR3 nucleotides are TGTGCCACGGGGAAGGGGGAAAGCCACGAGCAGTACTTC. This encodes CATGKGESHEQYF.

This clonotype came up a few times. The chain uses TRBV12-3 or TRBV12-4 and TRBJ2-7; D not resolved. CDR3 length: 13 amino acids. The germline V and J ends were trimmed by 2 bases and 3 bases, with 8 bases remaining between them. CDR3 nucleotides: TGTGCCAGCAGTTTAAATCCCCTCTACGAGCAGTACTTC. Its protein is CASSLNPLYEQYF.

Many counts were recorded for this clonotype. The chain carries TRBV7-2 and TRBJ2-7, with D unclear. V dropped 2 bases and J dropped 3 bases, with 11 bases sitting between them. The CDR3 runs 14 residues. Germline V gene data show CDR1 as SGHTA and CDR2 as FQGNSA. The CDR3 bases are TGTGCCAGCAGCTTAAATGCGGCCGTCTACGAGCAGTACTTC. It specifies CASSLNAAVYEQYF.

This clonotype has at least ten counts. The chain employs TRBV6-5 and TRBJ2-4; possibly TRBD2 for D (6 bases). The CDR3 is 13 residues long. The germline CDR1 and CDR2 sequences are MNHEY and SVGAGI. Deletions cut 2 bases from V and 4 bases from J, with 6 bases between. CDR3 residues: CASSYGGKNIQYF. The CDR3 coding sequence is TGTGCCAGCAGTTACGGGGGGAAAAACATTCAGTACTTC.

The rearrangement joins TRBV29-1 to TRBJ2-5; TRBD2 matches at 10 bases. With V trimmed by 6 bases and J by 4 bases, 11 bases remained unmatched. This CDR3 has 15 residues. The germline CDR1 and CDR2 sequences are SQVTM and ANQGSEA. CDR3 amino acids: CSVRPGLAYTETQYF. The CDR3 DNA follows: TGCAGCGTGAGACCGGGACTAGCGTACACAGAGACCCAGTACTTC.

As regards this clonotype: A read error may be the cause here, since a much bigger clone is one base away. The chain links TRBV19 to TRBJ2-7, with 8 positions matching TRBD2. After removal of 3 bases from V and 0 bases from J, the junction contained 4 bases not matched to a gene. This CDR3 has 15 amino acids. CDR1 and CDR2 from the germline V gene are LNHDA and SQIVND (reference sequence). The CDR3 DNA is TGTGCCAGTAGTATGGGTAGCGGGATCTCCTACGAGCAGTACTTC. Amino acid sequence: CASSMGSGISYEQYF.

This clonotype was seen at least ten times. The chain is built from TRBV7-8 and TRBJ2-1; tentative D call: TRBD2 (6 bases). Germline values: CDR1 SGHVS, CDR2 FQNEAQ. The germline V and J ends were trimmed by 4 bases and 10 bases, with 11 bases remaining between them. The CDR3 is made up of 12 amino acids. In nucleotides, the CDR3 is TGTGCCAGCAGCTCTAGCGTAGGGGAGCAGTTCTTC. Its translation is CASSSSVGEQFF. The whole variable domain, remainder taken from reference TRBV7-8 and TRBJ2-1, is GAGVSQSPRYKVAKRGQDVALRCDPISGHVSLFWYQQALGQGPEFLTYFQNEAQLDKSGLPSDRFFAERPEGSVSTLKIQRTQQEDSAVYLCASSSSVGEQFFGPGTRLTVL.

In regard to this clonotype: This may come from a read error, since a much larger clone is one base off. This chain uses TRBV6-1 with TRBJ1-4; D gene unclear. Germline values: CDR1 MNHNS, CDR2 SASEGT. With 2 bases removed from V and 7 bases from J, the gap between germline ends came to 17 bases. This CDR3 is built from 16 residues. The CDR3: CASSENPGPFSEKLFF. CDR3 DNA: TGTGCCAGCAGTGAAAATCCCGGACCATTTAGTGAAAAACTGTTTTTT.

In this sample, this clonotype turned up many times. This chain connects TRBV24-1 to TRBJ2-3; 7 bases match TRBD2. CDR3 length: 14 amino acids. The germline gives CDR1 KGHDR, CDR2 SFDVKD. Trimming took 4 bases from V and 2 from J; bases not matched to a gene: 2. CDR3 sequence: CATSERELTDTQYF. Written as DNA, the CDR3 is TGTGCCACCAGTGAGCGGGAGCTCACAGATACGCAGTATTTT.

The chain recombines TRBV4-1 with TRBJ2-7; possible D gene TRBD2, 6 bases. CDR1 is MGHRA, CDR2 YSYEKL, per germline. The CDR3 extends over 14 amino acids. The V end was cut by 1 base, the J end by 1 base, with 8 bases between. The DNA for the CDR3 is TGCGCCAGCAGCCAAGCGGGGGAGTCCTACGAGCAGTACTTC. Translation: CASSQAGESYEQYF.

There are many counts of this clonotype. The chain carries TRBV28 and TRBJ1-3; TRBD1 matches at 11 bases. J was trimmed by 5 bases and V by 1 base; bases with no gene match: 4. The CDR3 runs 16 residues. The germline V gene has CDR1 MDHEN and CDR2 SYDVKM. CDR3 region: CASSLFGQGARNTIYF. CDR3 nucleotides: TGTGCCAGCAGTTTATTTGGACAGGGGGCTAGAAACACCATATATTTT.

The genes are TRBV12-3 or TRBV12-4 and TRBJ2-6; D is ambiguous. This CDR3 spans 16 amino acids. V gave up 3 bases and J gave up 0 bases, with 9 bases separating them. Written as DNA, the CDR3 is TGTGCCAGCAGTTTGGTCGGCAGCTCTGGGGCCAACGTCCTGACTTTC. It yields the protein CASSLVGSSGANVLTF.

This clonotype was found a few times. Mismatch with germline at one junction end may stem from a read error. The chain has TRBV20-1 and TRBJ2-1, with D hard to call. CDR1 DFQATT and CDR2 SNEGSKA come from the germline V gene (reference sequence). The CDR3 has 12 residues. The CDR3 nucleotides read TGCAGTGCCAGAGCGACGGGCAATGAGCAGTTCTTC. This codes for CSARATGNEQFF.

There are a few counts of this clonotype. The CDR3 sequence: CASTAPGGSQFF. The CDR3 bases are TGTGCCAGTACCGCACCCGGGGGAAGCCAGTTCTTC. V usage is TRBV19 and J usage is TRBJ2-1; the D gene is possibly TRBD2 (6 bases). This CDR3 has 12 residues. V lost 7 bases, J lost 13 bases, and 17 bases lay in between. Germline CDR1 reads LNHDA; CDR2 reads SQIVND (reference sequence).

In its sample, this clonotype was seen many times. The V call is TRBV6-1, the J call TRBJ1-2, with TRBD1 matching over 9 bases. V lost 6 bases, J lost 7 bases, and 6 bases stayed unmatched. The CDR3 totals 13 residues. Germline CDR1 is MNHNS and CDR2 is SASEGT. The CDR3 is CASSPGQGTGYTF. As DNA, the CDR3 is TGTGCCAGCAGCCCAGGACAGGGGACTGGCTACACCTTC.

There are many counts of this clonotype. The chain recombines TRBV29-1 with TRBJ2-5, with D possibly TRBD2 on 5 matching bases. V was pared by 4 bases and J by 4 bases, with 10 bases between. The CDR3 has 12 amino acids. Germline V CDR1 and CDR2: SQVTM, ANQGSEA. This CDR3 reads CSVAPGGETQYF. CDR3 nucleotides: TGCAGCGTTGCCCCAGGAGGAGAGACCCAGTACTTC. Full variable domain (remainder filled in from reference TRBV29-1 and TRBJ2-5): SAVISQKPSRDICQRGTSLTIQCQVDSQVTMMFWYRQQPGQSLTLIATANQGSEATYESGFVIDKFPISRPNLTFSTLTVSNMSPEDSSIYLCSVAPGGETQYFGPGTRLLVL.

This clonotype appeared many times. The chain links TRBV6-2 or TRBV6-3 to TRBJ2-1; 12 positions agree with TRBD2. Germline CDR1 and CDR2: MNHEY and SVGEGT. The CDR3 is 15 amino acids. V trimming: 6 bases; J trimming: 8 bases; junction bases outside the gene matches: 8. CDR3: CASSLGLAGSHEQFF. DNA for the CDR3: TGTGCCAGCAGCCTTGGACTAGCGGGAAGTCATGAGCAGTTCTTC.

This clonotype has ten or more counts. This chain links TRBV5-1 with TRBJ1-2; possibly TRBD1 for D (5 bases). The germline gives CDR1 SGHRS, CDR2 YFSETQ. The CDR3 runs to 14 residues. The germline V and J ends were trimmed by 0 bases and 8 bases, with 14 bases remaining between them. The chain's CDR3 is CASSLDQGLRGYTF. DNA for the CDR3: TGCGCCAGCAGCTTGGACCAGGGTTTACGGGGCTACACCTTC.

Many counts were recorded for this clonotype. This chain links TRBV5-1 with TRBJ2-3; the match to TRBD1 covers 8 bases. This CDR3 has 13 amino acids. The V and J ends lost 3 bases and 3 bases, in that order; junction bases with no gene match: 0. Germline V lookup: CDR1 SGHRS, CDR2 YFSETQ. The DNA of the CDR3 is TGCGCCAGCAGCTGGGACAGGACAGATACGCAGTATTTT. It yields the protein CASSWDRTDTQYF.